This T cell receptor (beta chain) was identified during a study of shared clonotypes between healthy human individuals. On this clone itself: The antigen is not known.

This CDR3 comprises 15 residues. V was clipped by 6 bases and J by 0 bases, with 15 bases between them. Germline lookup yields CDR1 MNHEY and CDR2 SVGAGI. Generated by immunoSEQ multiplex PCR, the TCRdb table keeps only in-frame clones and is missing some. The table lists under 1 million clones, about 91% of them singletons. Naive CD8 cells comprised CD45RO-negative, CCR7-positively selected cells, excluding terminally differentiated effector memory CD45RA+ cells. None of the donors, who were healthy HIV-negative adults, had recently had acute infections or vaccinations. General study results and limits: Lower generation probabilities were found for non-shared clonotypes than for those shared by all four donors. Shared across several donors were roughly 4.7% of the naive CD4 clonotypes.

This chain uses TRBV6-5 with TRBJ2-7; a weak D match, TRBD2 (5 bases). The clonotype originates from a man aged 25-40 years in good health. The sample was naive CD8+ T cells sorted from blood. The CDR3 here is CASSEGWVLSYEQYF. For the CDR3, the DNA is TGTGCCAGCAGCGAGGGCTGGGTGCTCTCCTACGAGCAGTACTTC.